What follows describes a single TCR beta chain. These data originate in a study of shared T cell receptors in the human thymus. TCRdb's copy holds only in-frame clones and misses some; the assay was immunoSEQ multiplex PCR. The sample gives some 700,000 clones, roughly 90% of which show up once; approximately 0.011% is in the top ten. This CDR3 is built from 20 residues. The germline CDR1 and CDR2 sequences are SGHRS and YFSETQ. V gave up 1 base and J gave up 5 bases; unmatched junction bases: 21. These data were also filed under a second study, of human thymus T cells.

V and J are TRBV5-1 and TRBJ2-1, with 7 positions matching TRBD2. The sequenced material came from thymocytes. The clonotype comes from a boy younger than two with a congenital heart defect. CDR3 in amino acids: CASSLKSQGEAGRGDNEQFF. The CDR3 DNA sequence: TGCGCCAGCAGCTTGAAGTCGCAGGGTGAAGCGGGAAGGGGTGACAATGAGCAGTTCTTC.